A selection of T cell receptor beta chains follows, all from one sample in a study of OX40 agonist ivuxolimab in advanced cancers. Produced via immunoSEQ multiplex PCR; TCRdb's table is partial and in-frame only. The table records some 85,000 clones, about 90% of them present only once. The sequences come from CD4+ or CD8+ T cells sorted from blood, collected in a trial of the OX40 agonist ivuxolimab. The receptors were gathered from an adult with an advanced solid tumor such as melanoma, head and neck, liver or kidney cancer. Each CDR3 is given without its conserved first and last residue. D genes are given only for firm matches.

CDR3: ASSLNSNNSPLH; J: TRBJ1-6; V: TRBV14; D: .
CDR3: ASSLAIEQF; J: TRBJ2-1; V: TRBV7-9; D: .
CDR3: ARGELTDTQY; J: TRBJ2-3; V: TRBV30; D: .
CDR3: AWSVMGSEQY; J: TRBJ2-7; V: TRBV30; D: .
CDR3: ASSVHGGGNTEAF; J: TRBJ1-1; V: TRBV28; D: .
CDR3: ASSPRDRDEQF; J: TRBJ2-1; V: TRBV18; D: .
CDR3: ASSQERARGAQH; J: TRBJ1-5; V: TRBV4-1; D: .
CDR3: ASSLWGARGQPQH; J: TRBJ1-5; V: TRBV5-8; D: .
CDR3: ASSFQGRTSNTGELF; J: TRBJ2-2; V: TRBV7-9; D: .
CDR3: ASSSRGENTGELF; J: TRBJ2-2; V: TRBV7-9; D: .
CDR3: ASTPNNPTVNTGELF; J: TRBJ2-2; V: TRBV7-6; D: .
CDR3: ASSHALAGTPGLAEQY; J: TRBJ2-7; V: TRBV7-2; D: TRBD2
CDR3: ASSPPAGETQY; J: TRBJ2-5; V: TRBV18; D: .
CDR3: ASSLALSGGANSYEQY; J: TRBJ2-7; V: TRBV7-8; D: TRBD2
CDR3: ASSPPGNNEQF; J: TRBJ2-1; V: TRBV18; D: .
CDR3: ASSSRSLYEQY; J: TRBJ2-7; V: TRBV7-2; D: .
CDR3: ASSLWGQAGNTIY; J: TRBJ1-3; V: TRBV11-2; D: .
CDR3: SVRVDGASYEQY; J: TRBJ2-7; V: TRBV29-1; D: .
CDR3: ASSSGQELYGYT; J: TRBJ1-2; V: TRBV5-1; D: TRBD1
CDR3: ASREGVANTGELF; J: TRBJ2-2; V: TRBV25-1; D: .
CDR3: ASSQSRVTSYEQY; J: TRBJ2-7; V: TRBV14; D: .
CDR3: ASSFNTGGASYEQY; J: TRBJ2-7; V: TRBV14; D: .
CDR3: ASSLVVSGYNEQF; J: TRBJ2-1; V: TRBV5-1; D: .
CDR3: ASSATSGLNEQF; J: TRBJ2-1; V: TRBV18; D: TRBD2
CDR3: ASSKLRQGTYEQY; J: TRBJ2-7; V: TRBV5-6; D: TRBD1
CDR3: ASSQALAALH; J: TRBJ1-6; V: TRBV14; D: .
CDR3: ASSGIPYKGAGEQY; J: TRBJ2-7; V: TRBV28; D: .
CDR3: ASSQDSNQPQH; J: TRBJ1-5; V: TRBV4-1; D: .
CDR3: ASSPTSGGSNEQY; J: TRBJ2-7; V: TRBV21-1; D: .
CDR3: ASSLSGRVIQPQH; J: TRBJ1-5; V: TRBV28; D: .